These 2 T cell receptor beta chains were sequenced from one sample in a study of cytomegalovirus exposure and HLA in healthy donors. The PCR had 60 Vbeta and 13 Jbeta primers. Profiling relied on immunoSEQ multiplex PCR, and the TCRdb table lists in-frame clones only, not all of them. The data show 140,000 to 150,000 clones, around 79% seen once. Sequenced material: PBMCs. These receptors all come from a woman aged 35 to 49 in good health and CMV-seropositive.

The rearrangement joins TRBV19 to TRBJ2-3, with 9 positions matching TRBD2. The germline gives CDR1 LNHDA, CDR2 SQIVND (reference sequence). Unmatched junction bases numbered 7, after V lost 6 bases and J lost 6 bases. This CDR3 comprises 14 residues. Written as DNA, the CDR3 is TGTGCCAGTAGAAAAAGCGGGGGGACCGATACGCAGTATTTT. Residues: CASRKSGGTDTQYF. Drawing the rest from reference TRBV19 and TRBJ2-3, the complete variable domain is DGGITQSPKYLFRKEGQNVTLSCEQNLNHDAMYWYRQDPGQGLRLIYYSQIVNDFQKGDIAEGYSVSREKKESFPLTVTSAQKNPTAFYLCASRKSGGTDTQYFGPGTRLTVL.

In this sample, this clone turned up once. The CDR3 sequence is CASSAPTGIRDTEAFF. The CDR3 nucleotides are TGTGCCAGCAGCGCCCCGACAGGGATTCGTGACACTGAAGCTTTCTTT. V usage is TRBV9 and J usage is TRBJ1-1; 7 nucleotides match TRBD1. CDR1 and CDR2 (germline): SGDLS, YYNGEE. The CDR3 has 16 amino acids. V lost 3 bases, J lost 3 bases, and 11 bases stayed unmatched.